Shown below are 17 T cell receptor beta chains from a single sample sequenced in a study of PD-L1 blockade in urothelial cancer. Data came from immunoSEQ multiplex PCR; TCRdb stores just in-frame clones and leaves some out. The data hold 35,000 or so clones, with about 83% observed a single time. Source: PBMCs, taken around atezolizumab (anti-PD-L1) treatment. The receptors derive from a man in his 60s with urothelial cancer.

The chain uses TRBV29-1 and TRBJ1-4; 12 bases map to TRBD1. The CDR3 runs to 15 residues. The germline V gene has CDR1 SQVTM and CDR2 ANQGSEA. V lost 6 bases and J lost 7; bases outside the gene matches: 9. The CDR3 sequence: CSVGGQGASGEKLFF. Written as DNA, the CDR3 is TGCAGCGTGGGGGGACAGGGGGCGTCGGGTGAAAAACTGTTTTTT. Variable domain in full (rest from reference TRBV29-1 and TRBJ1-4): SAVISQKPSRDICQRGTSLTIQCQVDSQVTMMFWYRQQPGQSLTLIATANQGSEATYESGFVIDKFPISRPNLTFSTLTVSNMSPEDSSIYLCSVGGQGASGEKLFFGSGTQLSVL.

The chain joins TRBV6-9 to TRBJ2-7, with D tentatively TRBD1 (6 bases). The ends were cut back, 4 bases at V and 7 bases at J, with 20 bases in the middle. CDR1 MNHGY and CDR2 SVAAGI come from the germline V gene. The length of the CDR3 is 15 residues. As DNA, the CDR3 is TGTGCCAGCAGTTCGAACTTATTGACAGGCTGGGAGCAGTACTTC. Its protein product is CASSSNLLTGWEQYF.

The chain's CDR3 is CASSMGTRETQYF. The CDR3 DNA reads TGTGCCAGTAGTATGGGGACTCGAGAGACCCAGTACTTC. The chain has TRBV19 and TRBJ2-5; tentatively, D is TRBD2 (6 bases). Germline V gene data show CDR1 as LNHDA and CDR2 as SQIVND (reference sequence). V was shortened by 3 bases and J by 4 bases, with 9 bases between the two germline ends. This CDR3 contains 13 residues.

V and J are TRBV6-1 and TRBJ1-2; D might be TRBD1 (5 bases). V lost 4 bases and J 1 base, leaving 7 bases between the germline ends. This CDR3 has 13 residues. Germline V gives CDR1 MNHNS, CDR2 SASEGT. CDR3 coding DNA: TGTGCCAGCAGTGTAGACAGTAACTATGGCTACACCTTC. This gives the protein CASSVDSNYGYTF.

The CDR3 loop is CASSPTLDWDEQFF. The CDR3 region has the DNA TGCGCCAGCAGCCCTACATTGGACTGGGATGAGCAGTTCTTC. The chain is built from TRBV4-3 and TRBJ2-1; maybe TRBD2 (5 bases). V gave up 4 bases and J gave up 8 bases, with 15 bases separating them. The V gene's germline CDR1 is LGHNA and CDR2 YSLEER. The CDR3 sequence is 14 residues long.

Worth noting for this clone: At one of its ends the junction is not consistent with the germline gene, which may arise from a read error. This chain connects TRBV7-7 to TRBJ1-4; maybe TRBD1 (5 bases). The CDR3 runs to 18 residues. Germline CDR1 is SSHAT and CDR2 is FNYEAQ (reference sequence). Here the CDR3 reads CASSPRDPQGRTNEKLFF. The CDR3, as DNA: TGTGCTAGCAGCCCGCGGGACCCCCAGGGCCGAACTAATGAAAAACTGTTTTTT.

J is TRBJ1-1 and V is TRBV2; no definite D call. Germline CDR1 is SNHLY and CDR2 is FYNNEI. The V end lost 2 bases, the J end lost 4 bases, and 11 bases lay between the germline ends. The CDR3 covers 14 residues. The CDR3: CASSELAEGTEAFF. CDR3 in DNA: TGTGCCAGCAGTGAACTGGCGGAGGGCACTGAAGCTTTCTTT.

J is TRBJ2-3 and V is TRBV5-4; 11 bases are a match to TRBD1. The CDR3 extends over 18 amino acids. The germline gives CDR1 SGHNT, CDR2 YYREEE (reference sequence). Trimming cost V 2 bases and J 1 base; bases outside gene matches: 9. The DNA for the CDR3 is TGTGCCAGCAGCTTAGGACAGGGGGCATTTGTGGGCACAGATACGCAGTATTTT. Its protein product is CASSLGQGAFVGTDTQYF.

V usage is TRBV7-8 and J usage is TRBJ1-3, with 7 bases matching TRBD1. Trimming took 1 base from V and 2 from J; bases not matched to a gene: 8. This CDR3 is built from 17 residues. Germline values: CDR1 SGHVS, CDR2 FQNEAQ. The CDR3 DNA reads TGTGCCAGCAGCTTAGACAGGGGTCCTTTCACTGGAAACACCATATATTTT. Amino acid sequence: CASSLDRGPFTGNTIYF.

V usage is TRBV7-2 and J usage is TRBJ1-2; D is undetermined. V was trimmed by 5 bases and J by 2 bases, leaving 18 bases between them. The germline V gene encodes CDR1 SGHTA and CDR2 FQGNSA. This CDR3 spans 16 amino acids. CDR3 sequence reads: CASSPRPDNLNYGYTF. The CDR3 DNA sequence: TGTGCCAGCAGCCCAAGACCCGACAATTTAAACTATGGCTACACCTTC.

The rearrangement uses TRBV30 and TRBJ2-1, with D maybe TRBD1 (6 bases). Germline CDR1 GTSNPN, CDR2 SVGIG (reference sequence). Trimming shortened V by 2 bases and J by 0 bases, and 20 bases separated the two germline ends. The CDR3 runs 18 residues. The CDR3 spells CAWSPPQLTGSSYNEQFF. The CDR3 DNA follows: TGTGCCTGGAGTCCCCCTCAGTTAACAGGGAGCTCCTACAATGAGCAGTTCTTC.

The rearrangement joins TRBV28 to TRBJ1-2, with 7 bases fitting TRBD1. Germline CDR1 is MDHEN and CDR2 is SYDVKM. The V segment lost 6 bases and the J segment 4 bases; nucleotides outside the gene matches: 8. The CDR3 runs 14 residues. The CDR3 DNA follows: TGTGCCAGCAGGATAGGGGGCGAGATCTATGGCTACACCTTC. The encoded protein is CASRIGGEIYGYTF.

In DNA, the CDR3 is TGTGCCAGTAGCCTACTAGCGGGGGGGGACAATGAGCAGTTCTTC. Protein product: CASSLLAGGDNEQFF. This chain connects TRBV19 to TRBJ2-1; 13 bases align to TRBD2. V lost 6 bases to trimming and J lost 5 bases; unmatched junction nucleotides: 4. The CDR3 is made up of 15 amino acids. Germline V gene lookup returns CDR1 LNHDA and CDR2 SQIVND (reference sequence). Together with reference TRBV19 and TRBJ2-1, the CDR3 gives the full variable domain: DGGITQSPKYLFRKEGQNVTLSCEQNLNHDAMYWYRQDPGQGLRLIYYSQIVNDFQKGDIAEGYSVSREKKESFPLTVTSAQKNPTAFYLCASSLLAGGDNEQFFGPGTRLTVL.

This chain joins TRBV2 and TRBJ2-1, with TRBD2 identical over 9 bases. Germline CDR1 reads SNHLY; CDR2 reads FYNNEI. V trimming: 3 bases; J trimming: 9 bases; junction bases outside the gene matches: 9. The CDR3 is 15 residues long. This CDR3 reads CASSDQAGGPGEQFF. The CDR3 DNA sequence: TGTGCCAGCAGTGATCAGGCGGGAGGGCCCGGTGAGCAGTTCTTC.

This rearrangement joins TRBV18 to TRBJ2-3; no reliable D call. The CDR3 has 13 residues. Trimming took 3 bases from V and 7 from J, leaving 11 bases between them. Germline V lookup: CDR1 KGHSH, CDR2 LQKENI. Here the CDR3 DNA reads TGTGCCAGCTCACCCCCTTTAACTAATACGCAGTATTTT. It codes for CASSPPLTNTQYF.

The chain carries TRBV18 and TRBJ2-6, with D possibly matching TRBD2 (7 bases). Germline CDR1 reads KGHSH; CDR2 reads LQKENI. This CDR3 is 18 amino acids long. V was trimmed by 3 bases and J by 0 bases, leaving 15 bases between them. The CDR3 reads CASSPRGGVDSGANVLTF. The CDR3 region has the DNA TGTGCCAGCTCACCGAGGGGGGGCGTAGACTCTGGGGCCAACGTCCTGACTTTC.

The chain uses TRBV18 and TRBJ2-5, with D perhaps TRBD2 (6 bases). Germline CDR1 reads KGHSH; CDR2 reads LQKENI. The CDR3 is made up of 14 amino acids. V was clipped by 0 bases and J by 4 bases, with 9 bases between them. The DNA for the CDR3 is TGTGCCAGCTCACCACCGGAGGGCCCAGAGACCCAGTACTTC. It is translated as CASSPPEGPETQYF.